The 30 T cell receptor beta chains below come from one sample, sequenced in a study of tumor-infiltrating lymphocytes in primary liver carcinoma (dated by TCRdb to the late 2010s). Instrument used: Illumina HiSeq 2500. TCRbeta-specific cDNA was reverse-transcribed from approximately 0.5 ug total RNA using a constant-region primer and ProtoScript II reverse transcriptase. TCRbeta libraries were built with three nested multiplex PCR rounds, a slightly modified ARM-PCR procedure. The first two PCR rounds used multiplex TRBV1-TRBV30 forward primers with a Cbeta reverse primer, each for around 10 cycles. In TCRdb, the public reads were trimmed at Q25 with fastp and aligned with MiXCR, with productive beta chains retained. CDR3 protein sequences are deduplicated, and each keeps its most common genes and DNA. A total of about 120,000 distinct CDR3 sequences appear in this sample, about two thirds of them only once. The ten largest clones add up to over 6.5% of the sample.

Without any cell sorting, total RNA and DNA were extracted together from around 18-30 mg of bulk tissue using the AllPrep DNA/RNA mini kit. Sequencing was done on a sample of tumor-adjacent normal liver tissue. These TCRs come from a woman aged 55-75 years with primary liver carcinoma and hepatitis B virus infection.

Regarding this clonotype: No conserved phenylalanine or tryptophan ends this CDR3, so it is likely a read error. The chain uses TRBV7-9 and TRBJ2-7, with 9 bases fitting TRBD1. The V gene's germline CDR1 is SEHNR and CDR2 FQNEAQ (reference sequence). This CDR3 comprises 14 residues. CDR3 sequence reads: CTSSRQGVMDEQYL. DNA of the CDR3: TGTACCAGCAGTCGACAGGGGGTAATGGACGAGCAGTACCTC.

A note on this clonotype: It may be a read error: a sequence one base away is much more abundant. It is unclear where the CDR3 begins or ends on the DNA, so no DNA is shown, and the CDR3 is as TCRdb lists it. V is TRBV5-6 and J is TRBJ1-2; the table's D call of TRBD1 was not tested on the DNA. The germline CDR1 and CDR2 sequences are SGHDT and YYEEEE. A total of 13 residues make up the CDR3, ends included. Here the CDR3 reads CASSPGQYYGCTF.

Comment on this clonotype: This CDR3 is missing its conserved last phenylalanine or tryptophan, likely due to a read error. The rearrangement joins TRBV29-1 to TRBJ2-4; the D gene is possibly TRBD1 (5 bases). CDR3 length: 12 amino acids. Trimming pared 6 bases from V and 8 bases from J, leaving 14 bases between. Per germline, CDR1 SQVTM and CDR2 ANQGSEA. The DNA for the CDR3 is TGCAGCGTGCGGACAAGGTCATACATTCAGTACTCC. It encodes CSVRTRSYIQYS.

Ten or more counts support this clonotype. The V call is TRBV29-1, the J call TRBJ2-5; D is perhaps TRBD2 (5 bases). The germline gives CDR1 SQVTM, CDR2 ANQGSEA. The CDR3 is 13 residues long. Between the trimmed V and J ends, which lost 7 bases and 5 bases, there was a span of 17 bases. The CDR3 coding sequence is TGCAGCGCTGAGAGGGAGTTCGGGGAGACCCAGTACTTC. Translation gives CSAEREFGETQYF.

This clonotype was picked up many times. The gene calls are TRBV14 and TRBJ2-1, with 7 positions matching TRBD2. The CDR3 is 17 residues long. Germline loops: CDR1 SGHDN, CDR2 FVKESK. Unmatched junction bases numbered 11, after V lost 1 base and J lost 5 bases. The CDR3 protein is CASSQVSGLVRDNEQFF. In DNA form, the CDR3 reads TGTGCCAGCAGCCAAGTCTCTGGACTAGTCAGAGACAATGAGCAGTTCTTC.

About this clonotype itself: With a much larger clone just one base away, this may be a read error. The chain joins TRBV28 to TRBJ2-7, with D maybe TRBD1 (6 bases). V lost 8 bases and J lost 2, with 16 bases in between. The germline gives CDR1 MDHEN, CDR2 SYDVKM. This CDR3 is built from 14 residues. The CDR3 nucleotides read TGTGCCAGCCAGAAACAGGGTTCAGCCTACGAGCAGTACTTC. Its translation: CASQKQGSAYEQYF.

This clonotype was counted many times. The chain couples TRBV5-1 to TRBJ2-3; TRBD2 aligns across 12 bases. The CDR3 covers 16 residues. From germline, CDR1 is SGHRS and CDR2 YFSETQ. V trimming: 4 bases; J trimming: 0 bases; junction bases outside the gene matches: 3. The chain's CDR3 is CASSTGTSGSTDTQYF. The CDR3 nucleotides read TGCGCCAGCAGCACCGGGACTAGCGGGAGCACAGATACGCAGTATTTT.

This clonotype showed up many times. The chain recombines TRBV29-1 with TRBJ1-1; weak D call: TRBD1 (5 bases). Germline CDR1 reads SQVTM; CDR2 reads ANQGSEA. CDR3 length equals 15 residues. V was pared by 4 bases and J by 0 bases, with 15 bases between. The CDR3 loop reads CSVGRSGTLNTEAFF. The CDR3 DNA reads TGCAGCGTTGGCAGATCCGGGACTTTGAACACTGAAGCTTTCTTT.

As regards this clonotype: The junction departs from the called germline gene at one end, perhaps through a read error. The chain combines TRBV29-1 with TRBJ2-1; a possible D gene is TRBD1 (5 bases). CDR3 length: 13 residues. Germline-derived CDR1 and CDR2 are SQVTM and ANQGSEA. CDR3 amino acids: CIVEPTVYNEQFF. Here the CDR3 DNA reads TGCATCGTTGAACCGACAGTTTACAATGAGCAGTTCTTC.

Many counts were recorded for this clonotype. CDR3: CASSIGTSGSSDTQYF. In nucleotides, the CDR3 is TGTGCCAGCAGCATAGGGACTAGCGGGAGTTCAGATACGCAGTATTTT. The genes are TRBV5-8 and TRBJ2-3; 14 nucleotides align to TRBD2. The CDR3 extends over 16 amino acids. Trimming at V came to 4 bases and at J to 4 bases, leaving 5 bases not matched to a gene. Germline V lookup: CDR1 SGHTS, CDR2 YDEGEE. The full variable domain, its missing parts supplied by reference TRBV5-8 and TRBJ2-3, is EAGVTQSPTHLIKTRGQQATLRCSPISGHTSVYWYQQALGLGLQFLLWYDEGEERNRGNFPPRFSGRQFPNYSSELNVNALELEDSALYLCASSIGTSGSSDTQYFGPGTRLTVL.

Relative to its sample, this clonotype is medium-sized (0.01 to 0.1%). This chain links TRBV11-2 with TRBJ1-2; 7 bases fit TRBD1. V trimming: 4 bases; J trimming: 0 bases; junction bases outside the gene matches: 5. In germline, CDR1 is SGHAT, CDR2 FQNNGV. The CDR3 is 15 amino acids. The CDR3 DNA reads TGTGCCAGCAGCTCGGGACAGTCTTCTAACTATGGCTACACCTTC. It yields the protein CASSSGQSSNYGYTF.

Details on this clonotype: A read error may explain this, as a much larger clone is one base away. The chain uses TRBV29-1 and TRBJ2-7; 8 bases are a match to TRBD2. V was clipped by 5 bases and J by 3 bases; unmatched bases: 21. Germline loops: CDR1 SQVTM, CDR2 ANQGSEA. The CDR3 has 18 residues. This CDR3 is CSVSGNQTFRGGNYEQYF. The CDR3 DNA reads as TGCAGCGTTTCGGGAAATCAGACGTTTCGGGGGGGTAACTACGAGCAGTACTTC.

This clonotype was found many times. The V gene is TRBV4-1, the J gene TRBJ2-7; 9 nucleotides match TRBD2. The CDR3 is 16 amino acids. Germline loops: CDR1 MGHRA, CDR2 YSYEKL. The ends lost 3 bases at V and 4 bases at J; junction bases unmatched: 10. CDR3: CASSQFASGIGYEQYF. Written as DNA, the CDR3 is TGCGCCAGCAGCCAGTTTGCTAGCGGGATAGGGTACGAGCAGTACTTC.

Ten or more counts support this clonotype. The V call is TRBV5-1, the J call TRBJ2-5, with a weak D call TRBD2 (6 bases). The length of the CDR3 is 16 residues. The germline CDR1 and CDR2 sequences are SGHRS and YFSETQ. The ends were cut back, 1 base at V and 4 bases at J, with 17 bases in the middle. The CDR3 spells CASSLNPQGLVETQYF. The CDR3 DNA sequence: TGCGCCAGCAGCTTGAATCCTCAGGGACTGGTAGAGACCCAGTACTTC.

This clonotype was detected ten times or more. The V gene is TRBV10-3, the J gene TRBJ1-3; 7 positions match TRBD1. Germline CDR1 is ENHRY and CDR2 is SYGVKD. The CDR3 is 15 residues long. With V trimmed by 7 bases and J by 0 bases, 6 bases remained unmatched. CDR3 sequence: CAIMRDSNSGNTIYF. The CDR3 DNA is TGTGCCATCATGCGGGACAGCAACTCTGGAAACACCATATATTTT.

The gene calls are TRBV7-8 and TRBJ2-3; 8 bases are shared with TRBD1. Germline V CDR1 and CDR2: SGHVS, FQNEAQ. V lost 5 bases and J lost 0; bases outside the gene matches: 13. The CDR3 runs 18 residues. CDR3 sequence (DNA): TGTGCCAGCAGCCTGGGACAGGCGTCCTGGGATAGCACAGATACGCAGTATTTT. Residues: CASSLGQASWDSTDTQYF.

Of note for this clonotype: A single base separates this from a much larger clone, so it may be a read error. The chain employs TRBV6-1 and TRBJ2-7, with D tentatively TRBD2 (5 bases). Between the trimmed V and J ends, which lost 11 bases and 6 bases, there was a span of 26 bases. Germline CDR1 is MNHNS and CDR2 is SASEGT. The CDR3 sequence is 15 residues long. The chain's CDR3 is CACTREGYSRCEQYF. The DNA of the CDR3 is TGTGCCTGCACCCGGGAAGGGTATTCGCGCTGCGAGCAGTACTTC.

As to this clonotype: Because it lacks the conserved phenylalanine or tryptophan at the end, this CDR3 is likely a read error. It is unclear where the CDR3 begins or ends on the DNA, so no DNA is shown, and the CDR3 is as TCRdb lists it. This chain uses TRBV12-3 or TRBV12-4 with TRBJ1-5; TRBD1 is the table's D call and was not checked against the DNA. The CDR3 is 16 amino acids in total, end residues counted. The CDR3 sequence: CASSPKPGSSNQPEHY.

The V call is TRBV29-1, the J call TRBJ2-1; D could derive from TRBD1 or TRBD2 (6 bases each). Trimming pared 7 bases from V and 6 bases from J, leaving 19 bases between. The CDR3 consists of 14 residues. Germline assignment: CDR1 SQVTM and CDR2 ANQGSEA. The CDR3 DNA reads as TGCAGCGCCATGGCAAGGGGGGATCGCAATGAGCAGTTCTTC. Translated: CSAMARGDRNEQFF.

The chain joins TRBV12-3 or TRBV12-4 to TRBJ2-2; possible D gene TRBD1, 6 bases. Trimming shortened V by 6 bases and J by 6 bases, and 11 bases separated the two germline ends. The CDR3 spans 13 residues. CDR3 sequence reads: CASRGTGPGELFF. CDR3 bases: TGTGCCAGCAGAGGAACAGGGCCCGGGGAGCTGTTTTTT.

About this clonotype itself: The junction and the germline gene differ at one end; a read error may be behind it. The chain employs TRBV12-3 or TRBV12-4 and TRBJ2-1; 16 bases match TRBD2. The CDR3 consists of 16 residues. CDR3 sequence reads: CGSRGLAGGNYNEQFF. CDR3 sequence (DNA): TGTGGCAGCAGGGGACTAGCGGGGGGGAACTACAATGAGCAGTTCTTC.

The chain couples TRBV28 to TRBJ1-5, with no clear D. Germline loops: CDR1 MDHEN, CDR2 SYDVKM. Trimming shortened V by 8 bases and J by 3 bases, and 14 bases separated the two germline ends. This CDR3 region has 14 residues. In nucleotides, the CDR3 is TGTGCCAGCCGGTCGAGGACCTCCAATCAGCCCCAGCATTTT. Protein product: CASRSRTSNQPQHF. Looking up the rest from reference TRBV28 and TRBJ1-5 gives the full variable domain: DVKVTQSSRYLVKRTGEKVFLECVQDMDHENMFWYRQDPGLGLRLIYFSYDVKMKEKGDIPEGYSVSREKKERFSLILESASTNQTSMYLCASRSRTSNQPQHFGDGTRLSIL.

With regard to this clonotype: Just one base apart from a much larger clone, this may be a read error. The chain links TRBV6-4 to TRBJ2-2; 9 bases map to TRBD2. The CDR3 covers 15 residues. In germline, CDR1 is MRHNA, CDR2 SNTAGT. The CDR3 sequence: CASRRGGPDTGELLF. CDR3 coding DNA: TGTGCCAGCAGGCGGGGGGGGCCGGACACCGGGGAGCTGCTTTTT.

Points on this clonotype: A junction boundary mismatches the germline segment, possibly from a read error. V is TRBV4-2 and J is TRBJ1-1; a weak D match, TRBD1 (5 bases). Germline V CDR1 and CDR2: LGHNA, YNFKEQ. The CDR3 is made up of 16 amino acids. The CDR3 DNA reads TGTGCCAGCAGCCAAGTTACGATAGGGCAGGGCACTGAAGCTTTCTTC. It translates to CASSQVTIGQGTEAFF.

The chain recombines TRBV29-1 with TRBJ2-7, with 8 bases fitting TRBD2. There are 15 residues in the CDR3. CDR1 and CDR2 from the germline V gene are SQVTM and ANQGSEA. V gave up 4 bases and J gave up 7 bases; unmatched junction bases: 15. DNA of the CDR3: TGCAGCGTTGCTCGACTAGCGAGGGCCCCTGGGGAGCAGTACTTC. Its protein is CSVARLARAPGEQYF.

Comment on this clonotype: One junction end disagrees with the germline gene, perhaps due to a read error. This chain uses TRBV11-2 with TRBJ2-3; 7 bases agree with TRBD1. The germline gives CDR1 SGHAT, CDR2 FQNNGV. This CDR3 comprises 14 residues. The CDR3 reads CASTLDRENDKQYF. The CDR3 nucleotides read TGTGCCAGCACCTTAGACAGGGAGAACGATAAGCAGTATTTT.

A remark on this clonotype: An end of the junction does not agree with germline; a read error may underlie this. The chain combines TRBV29-1 with TRBJ2-3; 7 nucleotides agree with TRBD2. CDR1 and CDR2 (germline): SQVTM, ANQGSEA. This CDR3 region has 14 residues. The CDR3 loop reads CGVTGTNDTDTQYF. The CDR3, as DNA: TGCGGCGTTACCGGGACTAACGACACAGATACGCAGTATTTT.

This clonotype was seen a single time. A much more abundant neighbour one base away suggests this may be a read error. The V and J genes are TRBV5-1 and TRBJ1-6, with TRBD1 as a possible D gene (6 bases). The CDR3 has 15 amino acids. Germline V gene data show CDR1 as SGHRS and CDR2 as YFSETQ. The ends were cut back, 4 bases at V and 9 bases at J, with 17 bases in the middle. The CDR3 protein is CASSMKEGTSSPLHF. CDR3 nucleotides: TGCGCCAGCAGCATGAAAGAGGGGACATCTTCACCCCTCCACTTT.

The chain is built from TRBV12-3 or TRBV12-4 and TRBJ2-1; D could derive from TRBD1 or TRBD2 (6 bases each). The CDR3 covers 17 residues. V lost 5 bases, J lost 6 bases, and 23 bases lay in between. The CDR3 nucleotides read TGTGCCAGCAGTAACCCCAGTACCGGGGGCCTTTTCAATGAGCAGTTCTTC. This codes for CASSNPSTGGLFNEQFF.

This clonotype was seen just once. The chain has TRBV6-1 and TRBJ1-5, with D possibly TRBD1 on 5 matching bases. Per the germline V gene, CDR1 is MNHNS and CDR2 is SASEGT. The length of the CDR3 is 17 residues. V lost 5 bases, J lost 15 bases, and 32 bases lay in between. The CDR3 DNA follows: TGTGCCAGCAGTCAGGGAGTCGGGCCCACATCGAATCAGTCCCTGCATTTT. This sequence encodes CASSQGVGPTSNQSLHF.